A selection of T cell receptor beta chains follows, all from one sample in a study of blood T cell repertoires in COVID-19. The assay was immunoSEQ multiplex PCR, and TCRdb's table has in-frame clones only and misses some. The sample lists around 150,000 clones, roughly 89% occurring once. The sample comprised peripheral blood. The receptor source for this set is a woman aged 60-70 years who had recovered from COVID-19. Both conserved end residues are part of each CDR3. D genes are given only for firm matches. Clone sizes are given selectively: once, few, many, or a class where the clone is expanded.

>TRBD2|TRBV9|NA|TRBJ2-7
TGTGCCAGCAGCGCCAGATCTGGGGGGGGTTTGGAGGAGCAGTACTTC
CASSARSGGGLEEQYF
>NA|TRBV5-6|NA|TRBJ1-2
TGTGCCAGCAGCTTGAGCAGGGGATTACAGAATGGCTACACCTTC
CASSLSRGLQNGYTF
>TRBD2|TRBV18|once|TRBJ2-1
TGTGCCAGCTCTAACCTAGCGGGGGACAATGAGCAGTTCTTC
CASSNLAGDNEQFF
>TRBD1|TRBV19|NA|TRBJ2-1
TGTGCCAGTAGGGACACCGGGACAGGGCCCCACAATGAGCAGTTCTTC
CASRDTGTGPHNEQFF
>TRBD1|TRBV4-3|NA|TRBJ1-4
TGCGCCAGCAGCGAGGGCCAGACAGGGAGTGAAAAACTGTTTTTT
CASSEGQTGSEKLFF
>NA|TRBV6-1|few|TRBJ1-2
TGTGCCAGCAGTGAGCAGTTAGGGGGGGGCTATGGCTACACCTTC
CASSEQLGGGYGYTF
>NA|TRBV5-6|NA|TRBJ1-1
TGTGCCAGCAGCTTGGAGCAGGCGGGCACTGAAGCTTTCTTT
CASSLEQAGTEAFF
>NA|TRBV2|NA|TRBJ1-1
TGTGCCAGCAGGACCTACGGGGTCACTGAAGCTTTCTTT
CASRTYGVTEAFF
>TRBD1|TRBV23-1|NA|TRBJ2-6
TGCGCCAGCAGTCGCTACAAGGGGACAGGGGCAATCTCTGGGGCCAACGTCCTGACTTTC
CASSRYKGTGAISGANVLTF
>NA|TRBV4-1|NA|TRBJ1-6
TGCGCCAGCAGCCAATCCGTTAATTCACCCCTCCACTTT
CASSQSVNSPLHF
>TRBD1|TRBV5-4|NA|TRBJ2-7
TGTGCCAGCAGCTTGTCCGGGACAGGGGCCCTCGAGCAGTACTTC
CASSLSGTGALEQYF
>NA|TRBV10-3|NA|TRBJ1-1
TGTGCCATCAGTGACAGGGTGGACACTGAAGCTTTCTTT
CAISDRVDTEAFF
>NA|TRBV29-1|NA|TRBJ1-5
TGCAGCGTTGTCACACCCAATCAGCCCCAGCATTTT
CSVVTPNQPQHF
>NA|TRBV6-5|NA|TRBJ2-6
TGTGCCAGCAGCTTTACATTCTCTGGGGCCAACGTCCTGACTTTC
CASSFTFSGANVLTF
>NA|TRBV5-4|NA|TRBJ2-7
TGTGCCAGCAGCGCTGCCGGGTCCTACGAGCAGTACTTC
CASSAAGSYEQYF
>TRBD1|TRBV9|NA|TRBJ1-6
TGTGCCAGCAGCGTAGGCGGACAGGTTTATAATTCACCCCTCCACTTT
CASSVGGQVYNSPLHF
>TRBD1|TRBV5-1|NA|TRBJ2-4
TGCGCCAGCAGCTTGGGGACAGGAAACATTCAGTACTTC
CASSLGTGNIQYF
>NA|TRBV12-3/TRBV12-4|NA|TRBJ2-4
TGTGCCAGCAGCCCGTACGGAGGAAACATTCAGTACTTC
CASSPYGGNIQYF
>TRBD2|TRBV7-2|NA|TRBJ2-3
TGTGCCAGCAGCCTCGGACTAGCGGGGGGCAAGGATACGCAGTATTTT
CASSLGLAGGKDTQYF
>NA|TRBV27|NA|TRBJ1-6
TGTGCCAGCAGTTTTTGGACAGCCCATTCACCCCTCCACTTT
CASSFWTAHSPLHF
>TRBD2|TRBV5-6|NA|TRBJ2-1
TGTGCCAGCAGCTTGACTAGCGGGGGCCATGAGCAGTTCTTC
CASSLTSGGHEQFF
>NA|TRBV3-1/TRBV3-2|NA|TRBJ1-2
TGTGCCAGCAGCCAAGGGGGGCACGGAATTAACTATGGCTACACCTTC
CASSQGGHGINYGYTF
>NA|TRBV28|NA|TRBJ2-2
TGTGCCAGCAGTGGTTCCGGGAGTCGGAACACCGGGGAGCTGTTTTTT
CASSGSGSRNTGELFF
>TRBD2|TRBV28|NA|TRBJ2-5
TGTGCCAGCAGTGTAGCGGGGGGGCCTCGGGAGACCCAGTACTTC
CASSVAGGPRETQYF
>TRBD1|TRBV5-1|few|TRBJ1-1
TGCGCCAGCAGTGAACAGGGGGGTACTGAAGCTTTCTTT
CASSEQGGTEAFF
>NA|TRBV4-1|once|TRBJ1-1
TGCGCCAGCAGCCAACCCTTTGAGGGCACTGAAGCTTTCTTT
CASSQPFEGTEAFF
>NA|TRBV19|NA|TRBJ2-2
TGTGCCAGTAGTATTAGCGGGGAGCTGTTTTTT
CASSISGELFF
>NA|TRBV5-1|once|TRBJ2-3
TGCGCCAGCAGCTTGAACCCTAGCCCAGATACGCAGTATTTT
CASSLNPSPDTQYF
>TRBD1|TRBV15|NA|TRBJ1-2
TGTGCCACCAGCAGATTAGTGGACAGGGTGGGAGGCTACACCTTC
CATSRLVDRVGGYTF
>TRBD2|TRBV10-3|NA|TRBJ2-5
TGTGCCATCAGTGAGTCGAAGCGGGGGGTACAAGAGACCCAGTACTTC
CAISESKRGVQETQYF
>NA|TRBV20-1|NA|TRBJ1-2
TGCAGTGCTAGTGATGGTTGGGGGGGCAACTATGGCTACACCTTC
CSASDGWGGNYGYTF
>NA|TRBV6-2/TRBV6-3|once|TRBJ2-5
TGTGCCAGCAGCCCCACACCGCTAGCCCAACGCTGGGAGACCCAGTACTTC
CASSPTPLAQRWETQYF
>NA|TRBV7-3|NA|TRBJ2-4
TGTGCCAGCAGCTTGTCAGGGTGGGAAAACATTCAGTACTTC
CASSLSGWENIQYF
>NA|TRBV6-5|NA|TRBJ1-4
TGTGCCAGCAGTACTGCGGTCCCGGGGGATGAAAAACTGTTTTTT
CASSTAVPGDEKLFF
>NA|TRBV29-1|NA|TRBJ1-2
TGCAGCGCCGAACAGAACTATGGCTACACCTTC
CSAEQNYGYTF